These T cell receptor beta chains were read from a single sample in a study of T cells in localized non-small cell lung cancer. TCRdb keeps only in-frame clones here, not all; method: immunoSEQ multiplex PCR. This sample has more than 50,000 clones, with around 83% found just once. Material: peripheral blood, obtained before any cancer treatment. Source of these receptors: a female donor over 55 with stage II squamous cell lung carcinoma. Each CDR3 is given with its conserved first and last residue. A D gene is named only where the DNA matches it firmly. The listing skips clone size in some rows; elsewhere it reads once, few, many or a size class.

v_gene	abundance	j_gene	d_gene	CDR3aa	CDR3nt
TRBV2	NA	TRBJ1-5	NA	CASRGGQNSNQPQHF	TGTGCCAGCAGGGGAGGACAGAATAGCAATCAGCCCCAGCATTTT
TRBV19	once	TRBJ1-2	NA	CASSINRDYGYTF	TGTGCCAGTAGTATTAACAGGGACTATGGCTACACCTTC
TRBV6-5	NA	TRBJ1-5	NA	CASRSPGGNQPQHF	TGTGCCAGCCGCTCCCCAGGGGGCAATCAGCCCCAGCATTTT
TRBV9	NA	TRBJ2-5	NA	CASSVGDILQETQYF	TGTGCCAGCAGCGTAGGGGACATCCTCCAAGAGACCCAGTACTTC
TRBV30	once	TRBJ2-3	TRBD2	CAWSPVSGGPTDTQYF	TGTGCCTGGAGTCCGGTTAGCGGGGGGCCCACAGATACGCAGTATTTT
TRBV4-1	NA	TRBJ2-6	TRBD1	CASSQERDGAGGSGANVLTF	TGCGCCAGCAGCCAAGAGCGCGACGGGGCAGGGGGCTCTGGGGCCAACGTCCTGACTTTC
TRBV7-2	once	TRBJ2-7	NA	CASSFIPTEQYF	TGTGCCAGCAGCTTCATTCCTACCGAGCAGTACTTC
TRBV7-9	NA	TRBJ2-1	NA	CASSLLGGDEQFF	TGTGCCAGCAGCTTATTAGGGGGTGATGAGCAGTTCTTC
TRBV7-2	NA	TRBJ2-3	TRBD2	CASSLGNLAGGITDTQYF	TGTGCCAGCAGCTTAGGGAACCTAGCGGGGGGGATCACAGATACGCAGTATTTT
TRBV7-2	NA	TRBJ2-4	NA	CASSLSTAQYF	TGTGCCAGCAGCTTATCAACGGCGCAGTACTTC
TRBV10-1	NA	TRBJ2-5	NA	CASSENGGRKTQYF	TGCGCCAGCAGTGAGAACGGGGGAAGAAAGACCCAGTACTTC
TRBV29-1	few	TRBJ1-1	NA	CSVRRQGNTEAFF	TGCAGCGTTCGTCGTCAGGGGAACACTGAAGCTTTCTTT
TRBV4-1	NA	TRBJ1-2	NA	CASSQGEGSSYTF	TGCGCCAGCAGCCAAGGGGAGGGGTCGAGCTACACCTTC
TRBV30	NA	TRBJ1-4	NA	CAWSASRGEKLFF	TGTGCCTGGAGCGCTTCTAGGGGTGAAAAACTGTTTTTT
TRBV19	NA	TRBJ2-3	TRBD2	CASSKLAGSYTDTQYF	TGTGCCAGTAGTAAGCTAGCGGGGAGTTACACAGATACGCAGTATTTT
TRBV30	NA	TRBJ1-3	NA	CACEARAPALNTIYF	TGTGCCTGCGAGGCTCGGGCCCCCGCCTTAAACACCATATATTTT
TRBV19	NA	TRBJ1-6	TRBD1	CATRGQGDNSPLHF	TGTGCCACCCGGGGACAGGGAGATAATTCACCCCTCCACTTT
TRBV4-1	NA	TRBJ2-3	NA	CASSQGLPSTSTDTQYF	TGCGCCAGCAGCCAAGGACTGCCGTCCACTAGCACAGATACGCAGTATTTT
TRBV15	NA	TRBJ2-6	NA	CATSRDSGVNVLTF	TGTGCCACCAGCAGAGATAGTGGAGTCAACGTCCTGACTTTC
TRBV2	NA	TRBJ1-2	TRBD1	CASSGQGVGGYTF	TGTGCCAGCAGCGGACAGGGAGTGGGGGGCTACACCTTC
TRBV5-4	NA	TRBJ2-2	NA	CASSSGTKGPGELFF	TGTGCCAGCAGCTCCGGGACAAAGGGACCCGGGGAGCTGTTTTTT
TRBV7-2	few	TRBJ1-1	NA	CASSLSWSAFF	TGTGCCAGCAGCCTTAGTTGGAGCGCTTTCTTT
TRBV29-1	NA	TRBJ1-4	NA	CSVPRDGGSEKLFF	TGCAGCGTTCCCCGGGACGGCGGCAGTGAAAAACTGTTTTTT
TRBV2	NA	TRBJ2-2	TRBD2	CASSDPHSGGARTGELFF	TGTGCCAGCAGTGATCCCCATAGCGGGGGGGCGAGAACCGGGGAGCTGTTTTTT
TRBV19	NA	TRBJ1-6	TRBD1	CASSSSSRGSSPLHF	TGTGCCAGTAGTTCATCCTCCAGGGGGAGTTCACCCCTCCACTTT
TRBV6-6	NA	TRBJ2-2	TRBD1	CASSFGTGSTGELFF	TGTGCCAGCAGTTTTGGGACAGGGAGCACCGGGGAGCTGTTTTTT
TRBV28	NA	TRBJ1-4	NA	CASSSSHPGVRGEKLFF	TGTGCCAGCAGTTCTTCCCATCCCGGGGTGCGGGGTGAAAAACTGTTTTTT
TRBV5-5	NA	TRBJ2-7	NA	CASSLGVLGGLYEQYF	TGTGCCAGCAGCTTGGGGGTTTTAGGGGGTCTCTACGAGCAGTACTTC
TRBV9	NA	TRBJ2-3	NA	CASSVRQDTTDTQYF	TGTGCCAGCAGCGTAAGGCAGGACACGACAGATACGCAGTATTTT
TRBV4-3	NA	TRBJ2-7	NA	CASSRAVGPYEQYF	TGCGCCAGCAGCCGAGCAGTGGGCCCTTACGAGCAGTACTTC
TRBV19	NA	TRBJ2-1	NA	CASSMGRSNEQFF	TGTGCCAGTAGTATGGGTAGGAGCAATGAGCAGTTCTTC
TRBV5-1	few	TRBJ2-3	NA	CASSLGWQGRFDTQYF	TGCGCCAGCAGCTTGGGGTGGCAGGGGAGGTTTGATACGCAGTATTTT
TRBV11-2	NA	TRBJ2-7	NA	CASSASYEQYF	TGTGCCAGCAGCGCCAGCTACGAGCAGTACTTC
TRBV27	NA	TRBJ1-5	NA	CASSSGAGNQPQHF	TGTGCCAGCAGTAGCGGGGCAGGCAATCAGCCCCAGCATTTT
TRBV2	NA	TRBJ1-1	TRBD1	CASCGQGLGNTEAFF	TGTGCCAGCTGCGGACAGGGATTGGGAAACACTGAAGCTTTCTTT